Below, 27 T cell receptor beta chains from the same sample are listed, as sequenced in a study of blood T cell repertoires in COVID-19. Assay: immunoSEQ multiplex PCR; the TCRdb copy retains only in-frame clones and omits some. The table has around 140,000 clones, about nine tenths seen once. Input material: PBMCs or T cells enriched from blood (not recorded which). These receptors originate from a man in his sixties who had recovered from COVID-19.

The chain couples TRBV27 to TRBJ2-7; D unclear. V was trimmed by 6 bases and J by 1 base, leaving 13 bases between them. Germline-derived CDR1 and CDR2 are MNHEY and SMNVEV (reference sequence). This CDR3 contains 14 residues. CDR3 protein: CASSLKPGSYEQYF. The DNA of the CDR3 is TGTGCCAGCAGCCTTAAGCCAGGATCCTACGAGCAGTACTTC.

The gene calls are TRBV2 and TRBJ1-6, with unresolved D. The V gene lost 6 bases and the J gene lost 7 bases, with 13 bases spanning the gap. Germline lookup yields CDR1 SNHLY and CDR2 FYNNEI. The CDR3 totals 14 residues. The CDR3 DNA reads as TGTGCCAGCAGGTCTGTTCAGATGAATTCACCCCTCCACTTT. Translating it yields CASRSVQMNSPLHF.

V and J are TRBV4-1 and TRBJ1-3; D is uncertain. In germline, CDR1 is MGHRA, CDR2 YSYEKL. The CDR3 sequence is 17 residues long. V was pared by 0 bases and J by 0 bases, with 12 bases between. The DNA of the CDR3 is TGCGCCAGCAGCCAAGATTGGCAGACTAGCTCTGGAAACACCATATATTTT. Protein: CASSQDWQTSSGNTIYF.

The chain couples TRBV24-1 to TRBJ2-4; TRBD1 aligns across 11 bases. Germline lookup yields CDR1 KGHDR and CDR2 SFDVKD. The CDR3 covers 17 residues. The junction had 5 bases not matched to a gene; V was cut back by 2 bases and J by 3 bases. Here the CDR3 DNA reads TGTGCCACCAGTGATTCAGGACAGGGGGCTGGCAAAAACATTCAGTACTTC. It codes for CATSDSGQGAGKNIQYF.

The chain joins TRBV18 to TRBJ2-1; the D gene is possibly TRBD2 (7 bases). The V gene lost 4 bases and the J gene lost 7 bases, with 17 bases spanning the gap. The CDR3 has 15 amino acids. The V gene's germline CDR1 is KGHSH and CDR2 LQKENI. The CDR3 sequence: CASSLYSKGGNEQFF. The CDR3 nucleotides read TGTGCCAGCTCACTGTACTCCAAGGGGGGGAATGAGCAGTTCTTC.

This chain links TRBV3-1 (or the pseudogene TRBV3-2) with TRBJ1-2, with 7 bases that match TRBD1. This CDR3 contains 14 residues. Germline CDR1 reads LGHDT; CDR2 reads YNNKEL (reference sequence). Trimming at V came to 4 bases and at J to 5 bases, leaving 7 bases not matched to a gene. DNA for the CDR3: TGTGCCAGCAGCCTCCGGACAGGACAGTATGGCTACACCTTC. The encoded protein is CASSLRTGQYGYTF.

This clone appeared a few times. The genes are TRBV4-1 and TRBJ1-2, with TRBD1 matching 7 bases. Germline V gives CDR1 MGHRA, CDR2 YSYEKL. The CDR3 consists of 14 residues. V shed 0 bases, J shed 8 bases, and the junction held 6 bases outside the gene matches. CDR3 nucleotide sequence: TGCGCCAGCAGCCAAGATCGGAGGGGGCTCGGCTACACCTTC. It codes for CASSQDRRGLGYTF.

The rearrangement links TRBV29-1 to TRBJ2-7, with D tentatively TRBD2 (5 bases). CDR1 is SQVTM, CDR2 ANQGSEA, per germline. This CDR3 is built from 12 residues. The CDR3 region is CRPGNDQIEQYF. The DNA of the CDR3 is TGCAGGCCCGGGAATGACCAAATAGAGCAGTACTTC.

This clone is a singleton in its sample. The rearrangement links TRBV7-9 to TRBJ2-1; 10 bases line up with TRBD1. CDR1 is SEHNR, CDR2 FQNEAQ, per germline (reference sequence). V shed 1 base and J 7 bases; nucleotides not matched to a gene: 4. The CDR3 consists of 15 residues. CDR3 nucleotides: TGTGCCAGCAGCTTAGGACAGGGGGCTCGGAATGAGCAGTTCTTC. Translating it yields CASSLGQGARNEQFF.

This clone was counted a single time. The CDR3 DNA sequence: TGTGCCAGCAGCCCCCCCGGACAGAAAACCTACGAGCAGTACTTC. Protein sequence: CASSPPGQKTYEQYF. The chain is built from TRBV6-4 and TRBJ2-7; D is possibly TRBD1 (6 bases). The CDR3 covers 15 residues. Germline assignment: CDR1 MRHNA and CDR2 SNTAGT. Trimming shortened V by 6 bases and J by 2 bases, and 17 bases separated the two germline ends.

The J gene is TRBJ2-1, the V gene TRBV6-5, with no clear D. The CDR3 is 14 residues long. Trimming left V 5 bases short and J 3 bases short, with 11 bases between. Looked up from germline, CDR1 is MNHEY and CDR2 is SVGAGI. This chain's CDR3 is CASSRGFGYNEQFF. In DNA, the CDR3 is TGTGCCAGCAGTAGAGGCTTCGGCTACAATGAGCAGTTCTTC.

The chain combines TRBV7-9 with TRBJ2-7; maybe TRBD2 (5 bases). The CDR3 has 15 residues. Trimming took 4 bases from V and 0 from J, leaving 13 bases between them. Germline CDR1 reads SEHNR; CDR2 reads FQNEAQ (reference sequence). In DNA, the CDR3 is TGTGCCAGCAGCTCCGGACTCGTCGTCTCCTACGAGCAGTACTTC. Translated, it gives CASSSGLVVSYEQYF.

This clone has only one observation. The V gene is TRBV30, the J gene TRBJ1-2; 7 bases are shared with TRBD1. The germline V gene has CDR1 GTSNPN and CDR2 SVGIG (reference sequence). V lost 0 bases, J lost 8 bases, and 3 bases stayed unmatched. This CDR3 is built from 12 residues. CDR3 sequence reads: CAWSVGGGGYTF. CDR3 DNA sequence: TGTGCCTGGAGTGTAGGGGGCGGCGGCTACACCTTC.

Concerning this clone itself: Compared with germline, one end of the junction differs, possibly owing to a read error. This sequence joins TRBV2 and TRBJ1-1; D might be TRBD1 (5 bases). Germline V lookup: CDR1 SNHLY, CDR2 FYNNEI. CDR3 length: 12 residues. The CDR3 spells CATSQGRTEAFF. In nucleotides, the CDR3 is TGTGCCACCAGTCAGGGAAGGACTGAAGCTTTCTTT.

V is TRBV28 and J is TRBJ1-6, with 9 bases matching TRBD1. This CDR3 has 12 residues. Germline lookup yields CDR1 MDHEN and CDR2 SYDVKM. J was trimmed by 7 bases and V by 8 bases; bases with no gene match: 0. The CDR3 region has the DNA TGTGCCAGCGGGACAGGGAATTCACCCCTCCACTTT. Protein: CASGTGNSPLHF.

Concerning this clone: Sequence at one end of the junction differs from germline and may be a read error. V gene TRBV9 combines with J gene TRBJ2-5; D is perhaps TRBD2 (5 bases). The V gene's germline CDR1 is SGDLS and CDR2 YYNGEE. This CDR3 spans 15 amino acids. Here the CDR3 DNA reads TGTGCAAGCAGCGTAGAAGCGGCGTACCAAGAGACCCAGTACTTC. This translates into CASSVEAAYQETQYF.

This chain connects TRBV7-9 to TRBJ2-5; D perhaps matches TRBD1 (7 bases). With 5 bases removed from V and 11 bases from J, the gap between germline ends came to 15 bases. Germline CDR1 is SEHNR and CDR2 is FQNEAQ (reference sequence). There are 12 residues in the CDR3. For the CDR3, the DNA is TGTGCCAGCAGCCCGGGGGACAGACTACAGTACTTC. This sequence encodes CASSPGDRLQYF. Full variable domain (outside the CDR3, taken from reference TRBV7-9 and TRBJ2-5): DTGVSQNPRHKITKRGQNVTFRCDPISEHNRLYWYRQTLGQGPEFLTYFQNEAQLEKSRLLSDRFSAERPKGSFSTLEIQRTEQGDSAMYLCASSPGDRLQYFGPGTRLLVL.

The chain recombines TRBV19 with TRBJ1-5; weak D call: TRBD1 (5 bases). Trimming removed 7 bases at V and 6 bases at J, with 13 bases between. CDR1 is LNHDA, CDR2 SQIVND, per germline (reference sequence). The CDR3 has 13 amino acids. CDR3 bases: TGTGCCAGTACAGACAGCTTGGGTCAGCCCCAGCATTTT. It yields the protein CASTDSLGQPQHF.

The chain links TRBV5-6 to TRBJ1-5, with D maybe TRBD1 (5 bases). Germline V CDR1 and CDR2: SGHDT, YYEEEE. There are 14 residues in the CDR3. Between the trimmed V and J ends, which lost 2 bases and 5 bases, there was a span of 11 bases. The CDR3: CASSFGGEYQPQHF. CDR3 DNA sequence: TGTGCCAGCAGCTTTGGAGGGGAGTATCAGCCCCAGCATTTT.

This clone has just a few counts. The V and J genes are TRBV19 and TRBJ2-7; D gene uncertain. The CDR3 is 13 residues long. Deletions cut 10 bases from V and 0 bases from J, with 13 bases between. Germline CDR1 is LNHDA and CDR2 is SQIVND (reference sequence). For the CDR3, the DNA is TGTGCCACCACCGCACAACACTCCTACGAGCAGTACTTC. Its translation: CATTAQHSYEQYF.

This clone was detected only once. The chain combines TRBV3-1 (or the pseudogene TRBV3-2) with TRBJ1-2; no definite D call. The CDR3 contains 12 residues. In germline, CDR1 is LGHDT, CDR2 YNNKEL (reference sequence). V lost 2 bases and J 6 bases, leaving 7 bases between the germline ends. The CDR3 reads CASSQLPDGYTF. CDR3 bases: TGTGCCAGCAGCCAATTGCCGGATGGCTACACCTTC.

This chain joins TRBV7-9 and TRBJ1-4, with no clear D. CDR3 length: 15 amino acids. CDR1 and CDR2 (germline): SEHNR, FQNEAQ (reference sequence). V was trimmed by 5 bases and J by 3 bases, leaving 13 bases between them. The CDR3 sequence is CASSREGVANEKLFF. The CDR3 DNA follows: TGTGCCAGCAGCCGAGAGGGTGTAGCTAATGAAAAACTGTTTTTT.

The CDR3 here is CASMDRGFHNSPLHF. The CDR3 coding sequence is TGTGCCAGCATGGACAGGGGATTTCATAATTCACCCCTCCACTTT. This chain uses TRBV6-5 with TRBJ1-6; 9 bases are a match to TRBD1. V was pared by 7 bases and J by 5 bases, with 6 bases of the junction left unmatched. The CDR3 loop spans 15 amino acids. Germline V gives CDR1 MNHEY, CDR2 SVGAGI.

The CDR3, as DNA: TGTGCCACCAGCAGACTTGGGAGCTATCAAGCTTTCTTT. This sequence encodes CATSRLGSYQAFF. This chain links TRBV15 with TRBJ1-1; D is ambiguous. V was clipped by 2 bases and J by 9 bases, with 13 bases between them. Germline-derived CDR1 and CDR2 are LNHNV and YYDKDF (reference sequence). The CDR3 covers 13 residues. Full variable domain (remainder filled in from reference TRBV15 and TRBJ1-1): DAMVIQNPRYQVTQFGKPVTLSCSQTLNHNVMYWYQQKSSQAPKLLFHYYDKDFNNEADTPDNFQSRRPNTSFCFLDIRSPGLGDTAMYLCATSRLGSYQAFFGQGTRLTVV.

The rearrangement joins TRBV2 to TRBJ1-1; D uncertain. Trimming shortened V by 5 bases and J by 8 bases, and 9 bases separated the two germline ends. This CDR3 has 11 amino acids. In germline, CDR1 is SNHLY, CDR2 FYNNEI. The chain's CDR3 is CASSPMAEAFF. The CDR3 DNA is TGTGCCAGCAGTCCAATGGCCGAAGCTTTCTTT.

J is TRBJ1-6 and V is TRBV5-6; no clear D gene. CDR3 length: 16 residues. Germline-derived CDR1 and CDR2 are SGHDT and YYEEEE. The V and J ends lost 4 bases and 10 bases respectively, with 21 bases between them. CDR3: CASSPLRSGPMSPLHF. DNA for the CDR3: TGTGCCAGCAGCCCACTCAGGAGCGGCCCAATGTCACCCCTCCACTTT. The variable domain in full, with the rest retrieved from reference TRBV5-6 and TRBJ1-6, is DAGVTQSPTHLIKTRGQQVTLRCSPKSGHDTVSWYQQALGQGPQFIFQYYEEEERQRGNFPDRFSGHQFPNYSSELNVNALLLGDSALYLCASSPLRSGPMSPLHFGNGTRLTVT.

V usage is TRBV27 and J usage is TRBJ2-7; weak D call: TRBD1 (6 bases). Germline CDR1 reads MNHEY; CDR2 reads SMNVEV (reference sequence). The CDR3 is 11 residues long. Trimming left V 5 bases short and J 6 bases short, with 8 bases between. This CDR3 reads CASSTGSEQYF. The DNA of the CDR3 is TGTGCCAGCAGTACAGGGTCCGAGCAGTACTTC.